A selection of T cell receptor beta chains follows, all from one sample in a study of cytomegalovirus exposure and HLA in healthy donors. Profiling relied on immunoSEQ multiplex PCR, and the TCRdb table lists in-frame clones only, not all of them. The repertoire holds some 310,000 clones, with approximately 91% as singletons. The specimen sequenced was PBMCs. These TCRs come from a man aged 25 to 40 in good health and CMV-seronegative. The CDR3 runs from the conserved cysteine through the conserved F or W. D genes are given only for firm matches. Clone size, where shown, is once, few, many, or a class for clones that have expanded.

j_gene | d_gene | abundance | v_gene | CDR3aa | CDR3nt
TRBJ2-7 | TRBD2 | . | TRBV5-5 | CASSVPASGNSYEQYF | TGTGCCAGCAGTGTACCCGCTAGCGGTAACTCCTACGAGCAGTACTTC
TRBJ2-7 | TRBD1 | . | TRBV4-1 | CASSLLTGGGSEQYF | TGCGCCAGCAGCCTACTTACAGGGGGAGGCTCCGAGCAGTACTTC
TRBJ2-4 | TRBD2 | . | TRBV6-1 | CASRVGGGVNIQYF | TGTGCCAGCAGGGTCGGGGGGGGCGTAAACATTCAGTACTTC
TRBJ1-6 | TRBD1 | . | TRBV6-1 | CASSAGTALTYNSPLHF | TGTGCCAGCAGTGCCGGGACAGCCTTAACCTATAATTCACCCCTCCACTTT
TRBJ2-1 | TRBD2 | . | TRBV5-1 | CASSLSGGRYNEQFF | TGCGCCAGCAGCCTGAGCGGGGGAAGATACAATGAGCAGTTCTTC
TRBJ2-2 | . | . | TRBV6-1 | CASLGGWNTGELFF | TGTGCCAGCTTAGGGGGTTGGAACACCGGGGAGCTGTTTTTT
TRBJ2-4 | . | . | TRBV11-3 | CASSSGDQMRLAKNIQYF | TGTGCCAGCAGCAGCGGCGACCAGATGAGGTTGGCCAAAAACATTCAGTACTTC
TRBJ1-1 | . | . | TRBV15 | CATSRVAGNTEAFF | TGTGCCACCAGCAGAGTCGCAGGGAACACTGAAGCTTTCTTT
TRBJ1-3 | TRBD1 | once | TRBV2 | CASRTGGGNTIYF | TGTGCCAGCAGGACAGGGGGCGGAAACACCATATATTTT
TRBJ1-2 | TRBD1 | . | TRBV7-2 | CASSKDRVGDGYTF | TGTGCCAGCAGCAAAGACAGGGTCGGGGATGGCTACACCTTC
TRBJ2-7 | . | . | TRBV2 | CASSVIQPYEQYF | TGTGCCAGCAGTGTAATACAGCCCTACGAGCAGTACTTC
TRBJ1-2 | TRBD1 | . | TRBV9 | CASSLRTGHNYGYTF | TGTGCCAGCAGCTTAAGGACAGGGCATAACTATGGCTACACCTTC
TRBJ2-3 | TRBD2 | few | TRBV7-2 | CASSIGLRGGADTQYF | TGTGCCAGCAGCATCGGCCTGCGGGGGGGTGCAGATACGCAGTATTTT
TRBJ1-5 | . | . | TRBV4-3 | CASSQDLQGPNSNQPQHF | TGCGCCAGCAGCCAAGATCTTCAGGGGCCGAATAGCAATCAGCCCCAGCATTTT
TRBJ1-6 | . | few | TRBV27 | CASSFRGGSPLHF | TGTGCCAGCAGTTTTAGGGGAGGTTCACCCCTCCACTTT
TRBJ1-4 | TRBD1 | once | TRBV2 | CASWGQSNEKLFF | TGTGCCAGCTGGGGACAGTCAAATGAAAAACTGTTTTTT
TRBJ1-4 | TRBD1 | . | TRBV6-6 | CASSYTGTGSEKLFF | TGTGCCAGCAGTTACACCGGGACAGGGTCTGAAAAACTGTTTTTT
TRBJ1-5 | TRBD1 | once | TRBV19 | CASRITGGGGQPQHF | TGTGCCAGTAGAATCACAGGGGGCGGTGGTCAGCCCCAGCATTTT
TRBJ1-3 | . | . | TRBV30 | CAWSVRGSGNTIYF | TGTGCCTGGAGTGTACGAGGAAGTGGAAACACCATATATTTT
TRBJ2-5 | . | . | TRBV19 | CASSIGQAPSQETQYF | TGTGCCAGTAGTATAGGCCAGGCCCCCTCCCAAGAGACCCAGTACTTC
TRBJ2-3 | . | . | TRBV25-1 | CASSTGVTTTDTQYF | TGTGCCAGCAGTACGGGGGTCACGACCACAGATACGCAGTATTTT
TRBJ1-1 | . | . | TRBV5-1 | CASSLDDSYTEAFF | TGCGCCAGCAGCTTGGACGACAGTTACACTGAAGCTTTCTTT
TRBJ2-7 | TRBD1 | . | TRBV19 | CASSMGQGGPYEQYF | TGTGCCAGTAGTATGGGACAGGGAGGACCCTACGAGCAGTACTTC
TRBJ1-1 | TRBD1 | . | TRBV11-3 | CASSPRDREWDTEAFF | TGTGCCAGCAGCCCCAGGGACAGGGAATGGGACACTGAAGCTTTCTTT
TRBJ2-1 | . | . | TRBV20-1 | CSAIREDGQFF | TGCAGTGCTATACGGGAAGATGGGCAGTTCTTC
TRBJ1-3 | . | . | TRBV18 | CASSPPVGGIAGNTIYF | TGTGCCAGCTCACCACCGGTGGGAGGAATCGCCGGAAACACCATATATTTT
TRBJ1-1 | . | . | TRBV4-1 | CASSTYRVNTEAFF | TGCGCCAGCAGCACCTATCGTGTGAACACTGAAGCTTTCTTT
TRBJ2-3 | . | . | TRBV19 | CASKTTGGTQYF | TGTGCCAGTAAGACAACCGGGGGTACGCAGTATTTT
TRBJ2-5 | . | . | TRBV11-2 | CASSLTDKTQETQYF | TGTGCCAGCAGCTTAACCGACAAGACCCAAGAGACCCAGTACTTC
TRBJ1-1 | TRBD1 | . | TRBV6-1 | CASSTMPGTGTEAFF | TGTGCCAGCAGTACCATGCCAGGGACAGGGACTGAAGCTTTCTTT
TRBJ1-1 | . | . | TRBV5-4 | CASSVDILVNTEAFF | TGTGCCAGCAGCGTGGACATACTAGTGAACACTGAAGCTTTCTTT
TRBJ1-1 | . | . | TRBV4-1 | CASSQDLGDTEAFF | TGCGCCAGCAGCCAAGATCTAGGGGACACTGAAGCTTTCTTT
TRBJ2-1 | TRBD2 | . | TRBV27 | CASTRGGIYNEQFF | TGTGCCAGCACCCGGGGGGGGATCTACAATGAGCAGTTCTTC
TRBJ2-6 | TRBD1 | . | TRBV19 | CASSMRQGSGANVLTF | TGTGCCAGTAGTATGCGACAGGGGTCTGGGGCCAACGTCCTGACTTTC
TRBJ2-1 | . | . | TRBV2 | CASRSTGLNEQFF | TGTGCCAGCAGGTCAACAGGGTTGAATGAGCAGTTCTTC
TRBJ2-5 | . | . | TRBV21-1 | CASSKGGLAGGSSRRETQYF | TGTGCCAGCAGCAAAGGTGGACTAGCGGGGGGCTCTTCCCGAAGGGAGACCCAGTACTTC
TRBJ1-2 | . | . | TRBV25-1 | CASSEYREGGNGYTF | TGTGCCAGCAGTGAATATAGGGAGGGTGGAAATGGCTACACCTTC
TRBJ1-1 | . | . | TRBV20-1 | CSAKPETEAFF | TGCAGTGCCAAGCCCGAAACTGAAGCTTTCTTT
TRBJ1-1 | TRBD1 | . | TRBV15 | CATSAVTGGYTEAFF | TGTGCCACCAGCGCCGTGACAGGGGGTTACACTGAAGCTTTCTTT
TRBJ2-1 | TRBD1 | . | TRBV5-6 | CASSRRTGSSYNEQFF | TGTGCCAGCAGCCGCCGGACAGGGAGCTCCTACAATGAGCAGTTCTTC
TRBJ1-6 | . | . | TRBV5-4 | CASSPPGTSRNSPLHF | TGTGCCAGCAGCCCCCCTGGGACATCCCGGAATTCACCCCTCCACTTT
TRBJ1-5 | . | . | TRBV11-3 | CASSLRGSNQPQHF | TGTGCCAGCAGCTTACGAGGGAGCAATCAGCCCCAGCATTTT
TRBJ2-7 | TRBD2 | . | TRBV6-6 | CASTRTGGYEQYF | TGTGCCAGCACTCGGACGGGAGGGTACGAGCAGTACTTC
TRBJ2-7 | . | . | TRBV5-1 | CASRLEATDTYEQYF | TGCGCCAGCAGACTGGAAGCGACCGATACCTACGAGCAGTACTTC
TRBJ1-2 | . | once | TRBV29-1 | CSVGPNGGYTF | TGCAGCGTTGGACCGAACGGGGGCTACACCTTC
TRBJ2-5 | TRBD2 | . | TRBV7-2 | CASSSSGGAIAETQYF | TGTGCCAGCAGCTCCTCCGGGGGGGCCATAGCAGAGACCCAGTACTTC
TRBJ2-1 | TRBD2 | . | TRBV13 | CASSLFAGGGNEQFF | TGTGCCAGCAGCTTATTCGCGGGGGGAGGAAATGAGCAGTTCTTC
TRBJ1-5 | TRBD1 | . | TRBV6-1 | CASSGPTGVSNQPQHF | TGTGCCAGCAGTGGTCCGACAGGGGTGAGCAATCAGCCCCAGCATTTT
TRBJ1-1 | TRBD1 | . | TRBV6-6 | CASRPSTGGHTEAFF | TGTGCCAGCAGGCCTTCGACAGGGGGGCACACTGAAGCTTTCTTT
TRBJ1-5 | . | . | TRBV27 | CASSFGGSNQPQHF | TGTGCCAGCAGTTTTGGGGGGAGCAATCAGCCCCAGCATTTT
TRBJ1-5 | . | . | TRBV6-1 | CASSEDGIRNQPQHF | TGTGCCAGCAGTGAAGACGGGATTCGGAATCAGCCCCAGCATTTT
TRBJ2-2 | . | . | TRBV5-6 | CASSKNRVAGELFF | TGTGCCAGCAGCAAGAACAGGGTCGCCGGGGAGCTGTTTTTT
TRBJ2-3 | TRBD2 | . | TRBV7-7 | CASSPTSGGYTQYF | TGTGCCAGCAGCCCGACTAGCGGGGGTTATACGCAGTATTTT
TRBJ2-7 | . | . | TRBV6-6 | CASSYSDSIEQYF | TGTGCCAGCAGTTACTCGGACAGCATCGAGCAGTACTTC
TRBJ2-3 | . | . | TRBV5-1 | CASSPLAGRGLGTDTQYF | TGCGCCAGCAGCCCCTTAGCGGGGAGGGGGCTCGGAACAGATACGCAGTATTTT
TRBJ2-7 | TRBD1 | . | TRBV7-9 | CASSSGQGTSYEQYF | TGTGCCAGCAGCTCAGGACAGGGTACGTCCTACGAGCAGTACTTC
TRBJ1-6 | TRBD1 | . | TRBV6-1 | CASSDSQGTVRNSPLHF | TGTGCCAGCAGTGATTCACAGGGGACGGTGAGGAATTCACCCCTCCACTTT
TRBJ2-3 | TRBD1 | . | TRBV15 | CATSRATGTGTDTQYF | TGTGCCACCAGCAGAGCAACCGGGACAGGAACAGATACGCAGTATTTT
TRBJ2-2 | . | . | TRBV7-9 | CASSLRSGTLSTGELFF | TGTGCCAGCAGCTTACGTTCCGGGACACTGAGCACCGGGGAGCTGTTTTTT
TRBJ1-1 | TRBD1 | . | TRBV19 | CASSIHQGVDTEAFF | TGTGCCAGTAGTATCCACCAGGGGGTAGACACTGAAGCTTTCTTT